The following is a T cell receptor beta chain sequence with its context. A sample-barcoded 5' primer and a J-beta primer mix were used in a second PCR of roughly 7 to 12 cycles. TCRdb reanalysed the 5' RACE reads using MiXCR and keeps one entry per CDR3 protein. In the table there are hundreds of thousands of distinct CDR3 sequences, roughly 43% of which are singletons. V was pared by 5 bases and J by 0 bases, with 11 bases between. Germline assignment: CDR1 SGHTA and CDR2 FQGTGA. The CDR3 has 15 amino acids. Each sample gave at least 6 million isolated PBMCs. Total RNA was isolated from each sample in quantities of at least 5.5 micrograms. This entry comes from a study of blood T cells in healthy people across ages.

The V gene is TRBV7-3, the J gene TRBJ2-1; D ambiguous. The sequence was collected from a man older than 75 in good health. Sequencing used blood. The CDR3 sequence: CASSKLTSSYNEQFF. DNA for the CDR3: TGTGCCAGCAGCAAACTCACGAGCTCCTACAATGAGCAGTTCTTC.